Listed here are 31 T cell receptor beta chains from one sample, sequenced in a study of T cells in Graves' hyperthyroidism and ophthalmopathy. TCR beta CDR3 sequences were amplified from RNA transcripts. The HTBI primer set served for first-round RT-PCR of the TCR CDR3. MiXCR, run by TCRdb on the multiplex PCR reads, gives a single entry per CDR3 protein. This table has about 250,000 distinct CDR3 sequences, approximately 23% appearing once. Specimen: blood. These receptors originate from a woman aged 35 to 49 with Graves' ophthalmopathy.

The chain couples TRBV6-1 to TRBJ1-5; maybe TRBD1 (5 bases). The CDR3 runs 16 residues. The germline V gene has CDR1 MNHNS and CDR2 SASEGT. The V end lost 0 bases, the J end lost 7 bases, and 16 bases lay between the germline ends. CDR3 amino acids: CASSEAPQAGWQPQHF. The CDR3 nucleotides are TGTGCCAGCAGTGAAGCGCCACAGGCAGGGTGGCAGCCCCAGCATTTT.

This clonotype has only a few counts. This sequence joins TRBV11-1 and TRBJ2-3, with 9 nucleotides matching TRBD2. CDR3 length: 15 amino acids. Trimming took 3 bases from V and 3 from J; bases not matched to a gene: 4. Germline values: CDR1 SGHAT, CDR2 FQDESV (reference sequence). The CDR3 coding sequence is TGTGCCAGCAGCTTCCATAGCGGGAGTACAGATACGCAGTATTTT. Encoded protein: CASSFHSGSTDTQYF.

This clonotype was found many times. The chain combines TRBV11-2 with TRBJ1-2; D ambiguous. The germline CDR1 and CDR2 sequences are SGHAT and FQNNGV. V was trimmed by 1 base and J by 5 bases, leaving 8 bases between them. The CDR3 runs to 13 residues. This CDR3 reads CASSLAEGYGYTF. The CDR3 coding sequence is TGTGCCAGCAGCTTAGCCGAGGGTTATGGCTACACCTTC.

This clonotype was counted between two and nine times. V and J are TRBV28 and TRBJ2-7; maybe TRBD1 (7 bases). This CDR3 spans 15 amino acids. Trimming stripped 6 bases from V and 1 base from J, with 16 bases between. Germline values: CDR1 MDHEN, CDR2 SYDVKM. CDR3 loop: CASSPASGGSYEQYF. As DNA, the CDR3 is TGTGCCAGCAGCCCGGCGTCAGGGGGGTCCTACGAGCAGTACTTC.

This clonotype occurred many times. V usage is TRBV11-2 and J usage is TRBJ1-2; D remains unclear. V was shortened by 1 base and J by 8 bases, with 8 bases between the two germline ends. Germline V gene data show CDR1 as SGHAT and CDR2 as FQNNGV. The CDR3 has 12 residues. CDR3 nucleotides: TGTGCCAGCAGCTTAGGGGCCGAGGGCTACACCTTC. Translating it yields CASSLGAEGYTF.

The gene calls are TRBV24-1 and TRBJ1-5; D might be TRBD1 (5 bases). The CDR3 spans 15 residues. Trimming removed 3 bases from V and 1 base from J, with 9 bases in between. Germline V CDR1 and CDR2: KGHDR, SFDVKD. The CDR3 here is CATSDPQASNQPQHF. For the CDR3, the DNA is TGTGCCACCAGTGATCCACAGGCGAGCAATCAGCCCCAGCATTTT.

This clonotype has a count of ten or more. The chain has TRBV28 and TRBJ2-5, with 10 bases lining up with TRBD1. Germline lookup yields CDR1 MDHEN and CDR2 SYDVKM. The V segment lost 6 bases and the J segment 5 bases; nucleotides outside the gene matches: 12. There are 16 residues in the CDR3. The CDR3 DNA sequence: TGTGCCAGCAGCCCTCCCGGGACAGGGGTAGCGGAGACCCAGTACTTC. Residues: CASSPPGTGVAETQYF.

This clonotype has just a few counts. V gene TRBV28 combines with J gene TRBJ1-1; TRBD1 might be the D (6 bases). V shed 2 bases and J shed 12 bases, with 16 bases lying between them. CDR3 length: 13 amino acids. Germline CDR1 is MDHEN and CDR2 is SYDVKM. The CDR3 loop reads CASSLGRQGKTFF. For the CDR3, the DNA is TGTGCCAGCAGTTTAGGTCGGCAGGGGAAAACTTTCTTT.

This clonotype was observed a few times. The chain has TRBV11-3 and TRBJ2-4, with 7 positions matching TRBD1. J was trimmed by 8 bases and V by 5 bases; bases with no gene match: 6. This CDR3 has 13 amino acids. The germline V gene encodes CDR1 SGHNT and CDR2 YENEEA. This chain's CDR3 is CASSLRQGDIQYF. The CDR3 bases are TGTGCCAGCAGCCTCCGGCAGGGGGACATTCAGTACTTC.

This clonotype was seen ten or more times. J is TRBJ2-7 and V is TRBV6-5, with TRBD1 matching 10 bases. V lost 6 bases and J lost 7; bases outside the gene matches: 6. Germline V gene data show CDR1 as MNHEY and CDR2 as SVGAGI. The CDR3 runs to 13 residues. In nucleotides, the CDR3 is TGTGCCAGCAGCGGGACAGGGGCGGGGGAGCAGTACTTC. It specifies CASSGTGAGEQYF.

There are many counts of this clonotype. The chain employs TRBV6-1 and TRBJ1-5, with unresolved D. V gave up 6 bases and J gave up 0 bases, with 12 bases separating them. The CDR3 contains 15 residues. The V gene's germline CDR1 is MNHNS and CDR2 SASEGT. The CDR3 reads CASSPSENSNQPQHF. The CDR3 DNA sequence: TGTGCCAGCAGCCCTTCGGAAAATAGCAATCAGCCCCAGCATTTT.

This clonotype was seen many times. The rearrangement joins TRBV2 to TRBJ1-1; 8 bases agree with TRBD1. The germline gives CDR1 SNHLY, CDR2 FYNNEI. The trim removed 6 bases at V and 4 bases at J, leaving 10 bases unmatched. This CDR3 spans 15 amino acids. In DNA, the CDR3 is TGTGCCAGCAGCGAAAAGACAGGGGTGGGCACTGAAGCTTTCTTT. Protein: CASSEKTGVGTEAFF.

This clonotype appeared many times. The V and J genes are TRBV12-3 or TRBV12-4 and TRBJ2-7, with TRBD2 as a possible D gene (6 bases). The CDR3 is 14 residues long. Trimming removed 3 bases from V and 6 bases from J, with 15 bases in between. CDR3 residues: CASSFGRRLGEQYF. Written as DNA, the CDR3 is TGTGCCAGCAGTTTCGGCAGACGACTAGGCGAGCAGTACTTC.

The chain recombines TRBV28 with TRBJ1-1; D might be TRBD1 (6 bases). The CDR3 has 16 residues. Germline assignment: CDR1 MDHEN and CDR2 SYDVKM. V was cut by 3 bases and J by 0 bases, with 14 bases left in between. CDR3 nucleotides: TGTGCCAGCAGTTTTGGGGGCCAGCCGTTGAACACTGAAGCTTTCTTT. Its protein is CASSFGGQPLNTEAFF. The full variable domain, with the rest looked up from reference TRBV28 and TRBJ1-1, is DVKVTQSSRYLVKRTGEKVFLECVQDMDHENMFWYRQDPGLGLRLIYFSYDVKMKEKGDIPEGYSVSREKKERFSLILESASTNQTSMYLCASSFGGQPLNTEAFFGQGTRLTVV.

This clonotype was detected many times. The genes are TRBV7-2 and TRBJ2-7; 8 positions match TRBD2. The CDR3 extends over 15 amino acids. CDR1 SGHTA and CDR2 FQGNSA come from the germline V gene. V lost 6 bases, J lost 4 bases, and 11 bases stayed unmatched. The CDR3 nucleotides are TGTGCCAGCAGTAGTCAGGCGGGAGGTAGTTACGAGCAGTACTTC. This sequence encodes CASSSQAGGSYEQYF.

This clonotype occurred many times. The V gene is TRBV29-1, the J gene TRBJ1-1; weak D call: TRBD1 (6 bases). The CDR3 length is 13 residues. Trimming cost V 6 bases and J 4 bases, with 15 bases left between them. CDR1 SQVTM and CDR2 ANQGSEA come from the germline V gene. This CDR3 is CSVGGGGGTEAFF. As DNA, the CDR3 is TGCAGCGTGGGCGGGGGGGGCGGCACTGAAGCTTTCTTT.

This clonotype was counted only a few times. Given a much more abundant clone one base away, this may be a read error. The CDR3 here is CASNLISRNTIYF. The DNA of the CDR3 is TGTGCCAGCAATCTGATTTCTAGAAACACCATATATTTT. The chain joins TRBV6-1 to TRBJ1-3; no reliable D call. Trimming removed 7 bases from V and 5 bases from J, with 12 bases in between. CDR3 length: 13 residues. Looked up from germline, CDR1 is MNHNS and CDR2 is SASEGT.

The table lists this clonotype with many counts. The chain couples TRBV2 to TRBJ2-7; D may be TRBD1 or TRBD2 (6 bases each). CDR1 is SNHLY and CDR2 is FYNNEI in the germline V gene. This CDR3 is built from 14 residues. Trimming took 9 bases from V and 1 from J, leaving 16 bases between them. CDR3 in DNA: TGTGCCAGGGGGGGCAGAGTATTATCCTACGAGCAGTACTTC. Protein product: CARGGRVLSYEQYF.

There are many counts of this clonotype. The chain joins TRBV9 to TRBJ2-2; D may be TRBD2 (6 bases). The CDR3 length is 14 residues. Trimming took off 7 bases at V and 8 bases at J, with 18 bases between the two ends. CDR1 and CDR2 from the germline V gene are SGDLS and YYNGEE. CDR3 coding DNA: TGTGCCAGCGGACGGGGAGGCGGTTCAGGGGAGCTGTTTTTT. Its protein is CASGRGGGSGELFF.

This clonotype was seen a handful of times. The V and J genes are TRBV29-1 and TRBJ2-7, with TRBD1 matching 11 bases. This CDR3 is built from 15 residues. Germline CDR1 SQVTM, CDR2 ANQGSEA. Trimming at V came to 4 bases and at J to 7 bases, leaving 12 bases not matched to a gene. The CDR3 DNA reads as TGCAGCGTTGGATCAGGAAGGACAGGGGGCTGGGAGCAGTACTTC. It codes for CSVGSGRTGGWEQYF.

This clonotype was counted many times. The chain combines TRBV7-3 with TRBJ1-1, with D possibly TRBD1 on 5 matching bases. CDR1 is SGHTA and CDR2 is FQGTGA in the germline V gene. This CDR3 is 14 amino acids long. V gave up 5 bases and J gave up 6 bases, with 16 bases separating them. The CDR3 reads CASSLGAGSSEAFF. The CDR3 bases are TGTGCCAGCAGCCTAGGTGCAGGGAGCTCTGAAGCTTTCTTT.

This clonotype was recorded at least ten times. The V and J genes are TRBV6-5 and TRBJ2-5; D is ambiguous. V gave up 8 bases and J gave up 1 base, with 8 bases separating them. Looked up from germline, CDR1 is MNHEY and CDR2 is SVGAGI. This CDR3 region has 12 residues. The CDR3 region is CASGNPQETQYF. The DNA for the CDR3 is TGTGCCAGCGGCAACCCCCAAGAGACCCAGTACTTC.

This clonotype showed up just a few times. The chain carries TRBV4-1 and TRBJ2-5, with 10 bases that match TRBD2. The CDR3 loop spans 18 amino acids. Germline V lookup: CDR1 MGHRA, CDR2 YSYEKL. V was pared by 4 bases and J by 3 bases, with 14 bases of the junction left unmatched. Here the CDR3 reads CASSRIASGTSEKETQYF. CDR3 DNA sequence: TGCGCCAGCAGCCGAATTGCTTCAGGGACTAGCGAAAAAGAGACCCAGTACTTC.

This clonotype showed up many times. The rearrangement links TRBV19 to TRBJ2-3; 8 nucleotides match TRBD2. This CDR3 comprises 15 residues. CDR1 and CDR2 from the germline V gene are LNHDA and SQIVND (reference sequence). Trimming removed 9 bases from V and 2 bases from J; junction bases left unmatched: 10. The CDR3 reads CASSNSGTATDTQYF. The CDR3 DNA reads TGTGCCAGCTCGAATAGCGGGACCGCCACAGATACGCAGTATTTT.

Concerning this clonotype: With a much larger clone just one base away, this may be a read error. V usage is TRBV27 and J usage is TRBJ1-5, with D hard to call. Germline assignment: CDR1 MNHEY and CDR2 SMNVEV (reference sequence). The CDR3 totals 12 residues. Deletions cut 3 bases from V and 6 bases from J, with 6 bases between. CDR3 amino acids: CASSFASQPQHF. The CDR3 DNA follows: TGTGCCAGCAGTTTCGCTAGTCAGCCCCAGCATTTT.

This clonotype came up many times. The rearrangement links TRBV12-3 or TRBV12-4 to TRBJ2-4; 7 bases are a match to TRBD1. V shed 5 bases, J shed 1 base, and the junction held 8 bases outside the gene matches. This CDR3 spans 16 amino acids. The CDR3 region has the DNA TGTGCCAGCAGTCGATCAGGGGGTCGGGCCAAAAACATTCAGTACTTC. The encoded protein is CASSRSGGRAKNIQYF.

This clonotype was seen ten or more times. J is TRBJ1-1 and V is TRBV6-1; the match to TRBD1 covers 8 bases. Germline assignment: CDR1 MNHNS and CDR2 SASEGT. CDR3 length: 16 residues. J lost 0 bases, V lost 5 bases, and 8 bases had no gene match. CDR3 sequence: CASSPGQANMNTEAFF. The CDR3 nucleotides are TGTGCCAGCAGTCCGGGACAGGCGAACATGAACACTGAAGCTTTCTTT.

This clonotype was observed at least ten times. The V call is TRBV6-5, the J call TRBJ2-6, with TRBD1 as a possible D gene (6 bases). Germline values: CDR1 MNHEY, CDR2 SVGAGI. Trimming shortened V by 1 base and J by 0 bases, and 10 bases separated the two germline ends. The CDR3 has 17 residues. CDR3 sequence reads: CASSYFTGSSGANVLTF. The CDR3 nucleotides read TGTGCCAGCAGTTACTTTACAGGGAGCTCTGGGGCCAACGTCCTGACTTTC.

This clonotype was detected ten times or more. This rearrangement joins TRBV7-2 to TRBJ2-2; 8 nucleotides match TRBD1. Germline V gene data show CDR1 as SGHTA and CDR2 as FQGNSA. CDR3 length: 14 residues. V lost 5 bases, J lost 7 bases, and 6 bases stayed unmatched. The CDR3 sequence: CASSGGQGSGELFF. For the CDR3, the DNA is TGTGCCAGCAGCGGCGGACAGGGTAGCGGGGAGCTGTTTTTT. Variable domain in full (rest from reference TRBV7-2 and TRBJ2-2): GAGVSQSPSNKVTEKGKDVELRCDPISGHTALYWYRQSLGQGLEFLIYFQGNSAPDKSGLPSDRFSAERTGGSVSTLTIQRTQQEDSAVYLCASSGGQGSGELFFGEGSRLTVL.

In this sample, this clonotype turned up once. This chain connects TRBV27 to TRBJ2-7; TRBD1 is a possible D gene (6 bases). The DNA end is more similar to TRBJ2-1, so the J call may be wrong. This CDR3 contains 14 residues. The germline gives CDR1 MNHEY, CDR2 SMNVEV (reference sequence). This CDR3 is CASKEGGRLYEQFF. The CDR3 nucleotides are TGTGCCAGCAAGGAAGGGGGTAGGCTCTACGAGCAGTTCTTC.

The sample holds many counts of this clonotype. This chain links TRBV18 with TRBJ1-3, with D maybe TRBD1 (6 bases). The germline gives CDR1 KGHSH, CDR2 LQKENI. V lost 2 bases and J lost 4, with 18 bases in between. The CDR3 runs 17 residues. CDR3 coding DNA: TGTGCCAGCTCACCAGATATTATGGGGGCCTCGGGAAACACCATATATTTT. It translates to CASSPDIMGASGNTIYF.